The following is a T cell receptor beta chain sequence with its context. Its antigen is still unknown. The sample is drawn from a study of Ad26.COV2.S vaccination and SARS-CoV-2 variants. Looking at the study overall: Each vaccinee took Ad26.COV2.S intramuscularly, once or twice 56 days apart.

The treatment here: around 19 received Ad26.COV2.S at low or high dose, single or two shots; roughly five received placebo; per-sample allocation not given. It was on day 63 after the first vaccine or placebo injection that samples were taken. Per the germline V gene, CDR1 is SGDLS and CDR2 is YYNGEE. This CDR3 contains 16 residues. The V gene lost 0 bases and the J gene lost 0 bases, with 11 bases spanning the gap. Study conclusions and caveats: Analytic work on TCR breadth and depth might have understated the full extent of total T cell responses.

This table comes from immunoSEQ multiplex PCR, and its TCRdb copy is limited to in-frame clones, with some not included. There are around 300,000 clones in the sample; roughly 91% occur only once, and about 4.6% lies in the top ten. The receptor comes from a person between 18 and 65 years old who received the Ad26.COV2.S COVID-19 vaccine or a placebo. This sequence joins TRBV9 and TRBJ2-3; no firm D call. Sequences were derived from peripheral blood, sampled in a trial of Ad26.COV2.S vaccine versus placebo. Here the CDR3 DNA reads TGTGCCAGCAGCGTAGGGTCAGCCCTTAGCACAGATACGCAGTATTTT. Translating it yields CASSVGSALSTDTQYF.